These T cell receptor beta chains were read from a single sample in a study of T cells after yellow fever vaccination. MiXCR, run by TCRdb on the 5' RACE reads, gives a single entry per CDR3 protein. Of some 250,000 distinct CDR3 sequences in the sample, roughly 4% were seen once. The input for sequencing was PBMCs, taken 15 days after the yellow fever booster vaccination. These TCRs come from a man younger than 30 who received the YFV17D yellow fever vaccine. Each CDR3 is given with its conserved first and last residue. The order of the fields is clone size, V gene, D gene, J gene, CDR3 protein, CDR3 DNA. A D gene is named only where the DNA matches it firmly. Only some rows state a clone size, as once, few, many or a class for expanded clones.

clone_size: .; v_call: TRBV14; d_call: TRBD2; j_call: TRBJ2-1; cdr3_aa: CASSHMSGGPYNEQFF; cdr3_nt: TGTGCCAGCAGCCATATGAGCGGGGGGCCCTACAATGAGCAGTTCTTC
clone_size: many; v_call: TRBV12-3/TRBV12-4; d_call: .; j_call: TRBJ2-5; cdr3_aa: CASMGPREQETQYF; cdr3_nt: TGTGCCAGCATGGGACCCCGGGAACAAGAGACCCAGTACTTC
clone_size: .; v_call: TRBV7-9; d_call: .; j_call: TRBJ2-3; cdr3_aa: CASRTAGGEGTDTQYF; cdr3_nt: TGTGCCAGCCGAACCGCCGGGGGAGAAGGCACAGATACGCAGTATTTT
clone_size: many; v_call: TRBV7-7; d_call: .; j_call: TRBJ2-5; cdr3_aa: CASSLAPQTQETQYF; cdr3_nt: TGTGCCAGCAGCTTAGCCCCGCAAACCCAAGAGACCCAGTACTTC
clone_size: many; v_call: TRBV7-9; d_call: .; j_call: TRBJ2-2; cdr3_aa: CASSFWGLNTGELFF; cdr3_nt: TGTGCCAGCAGCTTTTGGGGACTTAACACCGGGGAGCTGTTTTTT
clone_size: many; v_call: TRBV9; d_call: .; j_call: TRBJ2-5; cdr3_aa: CASSDDNQETQYF; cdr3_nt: TGTGCCAGCAGCGATGACAACCAAGAGACCCAGTACTTC
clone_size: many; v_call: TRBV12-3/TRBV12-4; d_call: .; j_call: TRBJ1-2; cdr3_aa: CASTTMGADSRGYTF; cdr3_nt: TGTGCCAGCACCACGATGGGGGCGGACAGCAGGGGCTACACCTTC
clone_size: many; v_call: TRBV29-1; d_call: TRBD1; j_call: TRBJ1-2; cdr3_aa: CSAEGFRGANYGYTF; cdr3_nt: TGCAGCGCCGAAGGGTTCAGGGGGGCTAACTATGGCTACACCTTC
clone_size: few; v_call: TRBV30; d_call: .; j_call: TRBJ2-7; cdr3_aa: CASMGPGSYEQYF; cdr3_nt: TGTGCCTCCATGGGCCCCGGATCCTACGAGCAGTACTTC
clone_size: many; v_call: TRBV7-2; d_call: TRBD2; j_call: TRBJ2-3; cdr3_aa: CATPPAGERTDTQYF; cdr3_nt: TGTGCCACCCCTCCGGCGGGGGAAAGGACAGATACGCAGTATTTT
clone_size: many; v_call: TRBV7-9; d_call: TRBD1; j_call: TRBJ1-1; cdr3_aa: CASSSTGAITEAFF; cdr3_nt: TGTGCCAGCAGCTCGACAGGGGCTATCACTGAAGCTTTCTTT
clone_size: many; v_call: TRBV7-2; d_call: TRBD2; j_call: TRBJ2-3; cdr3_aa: CASRKGLVTDTQYF; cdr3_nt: TGTGCCAGCAGGAAGGGACTAGTCACAGATACGCAGTATTTT
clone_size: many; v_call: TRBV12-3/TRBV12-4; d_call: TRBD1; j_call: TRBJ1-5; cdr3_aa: CASRADRVDGQPQHF; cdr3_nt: TGTGCCAGCAGAGCCGACAGGGTGGACGGACAGCCCCAGCATTTT
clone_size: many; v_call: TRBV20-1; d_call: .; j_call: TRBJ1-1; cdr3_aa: CSAQDRLDTEAFF; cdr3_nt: TGCAGTGCTCAAGACAGGTTGGACACTGAAGCTTTCTTT
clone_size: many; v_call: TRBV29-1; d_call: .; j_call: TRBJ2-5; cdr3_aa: CSAPAGETQYF; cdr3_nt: TGCAGCGCCCCAGCCGGGGAAACCCAGTACTTC
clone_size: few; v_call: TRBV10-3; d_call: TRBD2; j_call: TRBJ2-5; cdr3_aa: CAISESASGGGETQYF; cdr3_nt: TGTGCCATCAGTGAATCGGCTAGCGGGGGCGGGGAGACCCAGTACTTC
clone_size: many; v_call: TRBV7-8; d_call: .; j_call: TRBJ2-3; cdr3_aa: CASSLAGGLSTDTQYF; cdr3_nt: TGTGCCAGCAGCTTAGCGGGGGGACTTAGCACAGATACGCAGTATTTT
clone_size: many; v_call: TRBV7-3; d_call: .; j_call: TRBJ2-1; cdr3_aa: CASSIYKEGEQFF; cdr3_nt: TGTGCCAGCAGCATCTACAAGGAGGGTGAGCAGTTCTTC
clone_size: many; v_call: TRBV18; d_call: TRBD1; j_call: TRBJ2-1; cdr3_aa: CASSPPGQGIVNEQFF; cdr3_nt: TGTGCCAGCTCACCACCGGGACAGGGGATAGTCAATGAGCAGTTCTTC
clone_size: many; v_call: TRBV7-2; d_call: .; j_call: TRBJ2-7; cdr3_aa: CASSLRLVIPYEQYF; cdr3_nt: TGTGCCAGCAGCTTACGCCTAGTAATCCCCTACGAGCAGTACTTC
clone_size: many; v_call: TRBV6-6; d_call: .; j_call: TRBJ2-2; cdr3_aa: CASRAQGNTGELFF; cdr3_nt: TGTGCCAGCAGGGCGCAAGGGAACACCGGGGAGCTGTTTTTT
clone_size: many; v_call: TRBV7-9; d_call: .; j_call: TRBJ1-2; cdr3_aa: CASSSDLPYGYTF; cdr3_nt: TGTGCCAGCAGTTCGGACCTCCCCTATGGCTACACCTTC
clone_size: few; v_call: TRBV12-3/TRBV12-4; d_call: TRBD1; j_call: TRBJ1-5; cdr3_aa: CASSLQGDRQPQHF; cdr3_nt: TGTGCCAGCAGCTTACAGGGGGATCGTCAGCCCCAGCATTTT
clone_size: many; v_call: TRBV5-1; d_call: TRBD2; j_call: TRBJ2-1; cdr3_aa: CASSPQTGGHGEQFF; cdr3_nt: TGCGCCAGCAGCCCACAAACGGGGGGGCATGGTGAGCAGTTCTTC